This T cell receptor (beta chain) was retrieved from a study of regulatory T cells in long-lasting Graves disease. This clonotype was counted between two and nine times. Antigen: not known. In building TCR beta libraries, iRepertoire HTBI primers were used together with Arm-PCR of CDR3 regions. Each CDR3 protein is one row after TCRdb ran MiXCR on the multiplex PCR reads. The sample lists about 430,000 distinct CDR3 sequences, over 12% occurring once. In germline, CDR1 is SGDLS, CDR2 YYNGEE. This CDR3 comprises 15 residues. Deletions cut 5 bases from V and 4 bases from J, with 19 bases between. Stated time point: newly diagnosed GD, antithyroid drugs for less than 3 months. Construction of the TCR library relied on RNA isolated from PBMCs. Findings of the study overall: Persistent disease samples used TRBV28, TRBJ1-2 and TRBJ2-5 preferentially.

The same sample was also studied in work on T cells in Graves' hyperthyroidism and ophthalmopathy.

The J gene is TRBJ2-7, the V gene TRBV9; D is perhaps TRBD2 (5 bases). Sequencing used peripheral blood mononuclear cells (PBMCs), obtained at new diagnosis, from a patient treated with antithyroid drugs. This receptor was obtained from a woman aged 40 to 50 with Graves disease. CDR3 bases: TGTGCCAGCAGTGCCGGCGGTGGACTCTTATACGAGCAGTACTTC. Protein product: CASSAGGGLLYEQYF.